This TCR beta chain originates from a study of blood T cell repertoires in COVID-19. The CDR3 consists of 13 residues. Germline V CDR1 and CDR2: LGHDT, YNNKEL (reference sequence). V lost 4 bases, J lost 11 bases, and 8 bases stayed unmatched. Living in under 30 US areas, the participants were between about 18 and 95 years of age. Clones were read by immunoSEQ multiplex PCR, and TCRdb kept only the in-frame ones, dropping some. The sample holds 150,000 to 200,000 clones, around 80% seen once. The gene calls are TRBV3-1 (or the pseudogene TRBV3-2) and TRBJ1-5, with TRBD1 matching 7 bases. This clonotype was sampled from a middle-aged man who had recovered from COVID-19. The specimen was PBMCs or T cells enriched from blood (not recorded which). CDR3 sequence: CASSRTGEGTQHF. Written as DNA, the CDR3 is TGTGCCAGCAGCCGGACAGGTGAGGGGACCCAGCATTTT.